A single sample is the source of the 10 T cell receptor beta chains below, sequenced in a study of T-cell reconstitution after alpha-beta-depleted transplantation in children. TCRbeta library preparation incorporated unique molecular identifiers. TCRdb ran MiXCR on the PCR reads and lists one entry per CDR3 protein. The sample yields about 580,000 distinct CDR3 sequences, about 23% seen once. The specimen comprised PBMCs, mostly from graft donor cells, sampled 360 days after TCRalphabeta/CD19-depleted stem cell transplant. The receptors come from a boy under two years old who had a stem cell transplant for acute myeloid leukemia, so the T cells may come from the graft donor.

The chain recombines TRBV4-1 with TRBJ2-2, with 8 bases lining up with TRBD1. The CDR3 spans 16 residues. Trimming took 4 bases from V and 0 from J; bases not matched to a gene: 4. Germline-derived CDR1 and CDR2 are MGHRA and YSYEKL. In DNA, the CDR3 is TGCGCCAGCAGCCCTTACAGGGGGTCGAACACCGGGGAGCTGTTTTTT. As protein: CASSPYRGSNTGELFF.

The sample holds many counts of this clonotype. The rearrangement links TRBV20-1 to TRBJ1-4, with a weak D call TRBD1 (6 bases). Between the trimmed V and J ends, which lost 3 bases and 6 bases, there was a span of 11 bases. This CDR3 region has 13 residues. Germline CDR1 and CDR2: DFQATT and SNEGSKA (reference sequence). The CDR3 sequence is CSARDSGHEKLFF. CDR3 DNA: TGCAGTGCTAGGGACAGCGGGCATGAAAAACTGTTTTTT.

The chain uses TRBV5-1 and TRBJ2-5, with D possibly matching TRBD2 (5 bases). Germline values: CDR1 SGHRS, CDR2 YFSETQ. The CDR3 has 16 amino acids. V gave up 2 bases and J gave up 8 bases, with 22 bases separating them. CDR3 sequence reads: CASSLRTRAPGPTQYF. The CDR3, as DNA: TGCGCCAGCAGCTTACGGACGCGGGCCCCCGGGCCTACCCAGTACTTC.

The chain links TRBV29-1 to TRBJ1-1, with no clear D. Trimming shortened V by 7 bases and J by 2 bases, and 14 bases separated the two germline ends. From germline, CDR1 is SQVTM and CDR2 ANQGSEA. This CDR3 is 13 amino acids long. The CDR3 sequence is CSGGGRLNTEAFF. The CDR3, as DNA: TGCAGCGGGGGAGGCAGGCTAAACACTGAAGCTTTCTTT. Filled out from reference TRBV29-1 and TRBJ1-1, the complete variable domain reads SAVISQKPSRDICQRGTSLTIQCQVDSQVTMMFWYRQQPGQSLTLIATANQGSEATYESGFVIDKFPISRPNLTFSTLTVSNMSPEDSSIYLCSGGGRLNTEAFFGQGTRLTVV.

This clonotype was counted ten times or more. The CDR3 loop reads CASSRPSREAFF. CDR3 sequence (DNA): TGTGCCAGCAGCCGCCCTAGCCGTGAAGCTTTCTTT. The J gene is TRBJ1-1, the V gene TRBV7-8; D unresolved. From germline, CDR1 is SGHVS and CDR2 FQNEAQ. This CDR3 spans 12 amino acids. The ends were cut back, 5 bases at V and 7 bases at J, with 11 bases in the middle.

This clonotype has a handful of counts. The chain joins TRBV14 to TRBJ1-1; D is unresolved. The CDR3 has 13 amino acids. The V gene's germline CDR1 is SGHDN and CDR2 FVKESK. V lost 3 bases and J lost 1, with 6 bases in between. The CDR3 sequence: CASSHMRNTEAFF. CDR3 DNA sequence: TGTGCCAGCAGCCATATGAGGAACACTGAAGCTTTCTTT.

This rearrangement joins TRBV12-3 or TRBV12-4 to TRBJ2-7; 8 bases match TRBD2. The V and J ends lost 6 bases and 6 bases, in that order; junction bases with no gene match: 7. The CDR3 runs to 13 residues. As DNA, the CDR3 is TGTGCCAGCAGCTCGGGACTAGTCTCCGAGCAGTACTTC. Translating gives CASSSGLVSEQYF.

The chain carries TRBV6-2 or TRBV6-3 and TRBJ2-3; D possibly corresponds to TRBD1 (6 bases). The CDR3 totals 11 residues. Germline CDR1 and CDR2: MNHEY and SVGEGT. The V end was cut by 4 bases, the J end by 14 bases, with 13 bases between. In nucleotides, the CDR3 is TGTGCCAGCAGTTCGGGACACGGCGGGTATTTT. Residues: CASSSGHGGYF.

The chain carries TRBV29-1 and TRBJ2-3, with D maybe TRBD1 (6 bases). Germline CDR1 reads SQVTM; CDR2 reads ANQGSEA. The CDR3 covers 13 residues. V was trimmed by 8 bases and J by 1 base, leaving 13 bases between them. The CDR3 DNA reads as TGCAGCCAGCGGACAGTGGGCACAGATACGCAGTATTTT. This encodes CSQRTVGTDTQYF.

Ten or more counts support this clonotype. The J gene is TRBJ2-5, the V gene TRBV10-3; D tentatively reads TRBD1 or TRBD2 (5 bases each). With 5 bases removed from V and 7 bases from J, the gap between germline ends came to 14 bases. Germline CDR1 is ENHRY and CDR2 is SYGVKD. This CDR3 has 13 amino acids. CDR3: CAISRDGQTTQYF. As DNA, the CDR3 is TGTGCCATCAGTCGGGACGGACAAACGACCCAGTACTTC.